Presented here are 4 T cell receptor beta chains from one specimen sequenced in a study of cytomegalovirus exposure and HLA in healthy donors. It was with 60 Vbeta and 13 Jbeta primers that the PCR ran. Profiled with immunoSEQ multiplex PCR; TCRdb holds only in-frame clones, not every one. The sample carries a few hundred thousand clones, about 93% recorded once. The sequenced sample was PBMCs. Receptor source: a girl aged 2 to 9 in good health and CMV-seronegative.

The chain combines TRBV18 with TRBJ2-6; TRBD1 matches at 8 bases. In germline, CDR1 is KGHSH, CDR2 LQKENI. Unmatched junction bases numbered 4, after V lost 3 bases and J lost 0 bases. The CDR3 extends over 17 amino acids. CDR3 sequence reads: CASSPDRANSGANVLTF. The DNA of the CDR3 is TGTGCCAGCTCACCGGACAGGGCGAACTCTGGGGCCAACGTCCTGACTTTC.

The chain recombines TRBV2 with TRBJ2-5, with a possible D match to TRBD1 (5 bases). Looked up from germline, CDR1 is SNHLY and CDR2 is FYNNEI. Between the trimmed V and J ends, which lost 3 bases and 4 bases, there was a span of 15 bases. The CDR3 spans 15 residues. Here the CDR3 reads CASSENGRARETQYF. DNA for the CDR3: TGTGCCAGCAGTGAGAACGGCAGGGCACGAGAGACCCAGTACTTC.

The chain combines TRBV4-1 with TRBJ2-1; 8 bases align to TRBD2. The CDR3 has 15 amino acids. Losses at the gene ends were 2 bases for V and 8 bases for J; bases not matched to a gene: 8. CDR1 is MGHRA and CDR2 is YSYEKL in the germline V gene. The CDR3 bases are TGCGCCAGCAGCCAAAGCCGGGAGGGCAAGGATGAGCAGTTCTTC. It is translated as CASSQSREGKDEQFF.

J is TRBJ2-3 and V is TRBV29-1, with 13 bases aligning to TRBD2. J lost 6 bases, V lost 7 bases, and 4 bases had no gene match. Germline lookup yields CDR1 SQVTM and CDR2 ANQGSEA. There are 13 residues in the CDR3. CDR3 sequence reads: CSATSGGFDTQYF. The CDR3 DNA reads TGCAGCGCGACTAGCGGGGGGTTTGATACGCAGTATTTT.